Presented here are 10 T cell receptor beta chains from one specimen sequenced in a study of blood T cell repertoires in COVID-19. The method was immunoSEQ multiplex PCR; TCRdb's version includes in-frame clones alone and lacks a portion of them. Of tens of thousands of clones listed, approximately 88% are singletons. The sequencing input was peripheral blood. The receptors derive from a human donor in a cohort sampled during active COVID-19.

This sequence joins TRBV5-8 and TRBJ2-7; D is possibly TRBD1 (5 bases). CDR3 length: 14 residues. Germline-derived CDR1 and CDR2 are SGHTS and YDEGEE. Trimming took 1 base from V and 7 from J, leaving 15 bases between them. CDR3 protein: CASSLWQGKDEQYF. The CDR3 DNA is TGTGCCAGCAGCTTGTGGCAGGGAAAGGATGAGCAGTACTTC.

The CDR3: CASIPGVGEAFF. CDR3 nucleotide sequence: TGTGCCAGCATCCCGGGGGTGGGCGAAGCTTTCTTT. V and J are TRBV6-5 and TRBJ1-1; D is perhaps TRBD1 (5 bases). Germline V CDR1 and CDR2: MNHEY, SVGAGI. CDR3 length: 12 residues. V was shortened by 7 bases and J by 8 bases, with 14 bases between the two germline ends.

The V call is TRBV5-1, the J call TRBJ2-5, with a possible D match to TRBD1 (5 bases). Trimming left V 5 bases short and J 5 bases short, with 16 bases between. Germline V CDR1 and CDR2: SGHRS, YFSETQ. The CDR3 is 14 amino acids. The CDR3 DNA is TGCGCCAGCAGTAGGATAGGGGATCAGGAGACCCAGTACTTC. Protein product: CASSRIGDQETQYF. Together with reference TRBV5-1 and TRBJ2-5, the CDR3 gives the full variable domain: KAGVTQTPRYLIKTRGQQVTLSCSPISGHRSVSWYQQTPGQGLQFLFEYFSETQRNKGNFPGRFSGRQFSNSRSEMNVSTLELGDSALYLCASSRIGDQETQYFGPGTRLLVL.

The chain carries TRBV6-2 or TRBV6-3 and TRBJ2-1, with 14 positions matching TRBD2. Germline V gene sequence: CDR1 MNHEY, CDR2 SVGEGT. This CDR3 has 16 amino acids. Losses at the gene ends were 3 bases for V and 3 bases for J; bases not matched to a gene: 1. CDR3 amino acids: CASSYGTSGSYNEQFF. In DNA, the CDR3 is TGTGCCAGCAGTTATGGGACTAGCGGGAGCTACAATGAGCAGTTCTTC.

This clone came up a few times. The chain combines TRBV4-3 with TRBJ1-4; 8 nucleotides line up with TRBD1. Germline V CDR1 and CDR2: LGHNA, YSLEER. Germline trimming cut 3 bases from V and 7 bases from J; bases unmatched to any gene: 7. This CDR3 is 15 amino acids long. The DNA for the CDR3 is TGCGCCAGCAGCCATCAACAGGGGGGGGGTGAAAAACTGTTTTTT. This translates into CASSHQQGGGEKLFF.

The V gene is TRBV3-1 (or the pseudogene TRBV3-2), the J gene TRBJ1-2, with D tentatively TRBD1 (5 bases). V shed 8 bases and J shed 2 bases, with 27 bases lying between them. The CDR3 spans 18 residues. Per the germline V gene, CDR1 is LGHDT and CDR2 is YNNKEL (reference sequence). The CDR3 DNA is TGTGCCAGCCACCAGGAACTTGTACAGGTCCCGATAAACTATGGCTACACCTTC. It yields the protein CASHQELVQVPINYGYTF.

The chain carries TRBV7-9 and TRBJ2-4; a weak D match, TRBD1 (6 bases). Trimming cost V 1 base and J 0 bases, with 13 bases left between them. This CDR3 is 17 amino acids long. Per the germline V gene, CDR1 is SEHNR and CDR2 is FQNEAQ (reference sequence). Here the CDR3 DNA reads TGTGCCAGCAGCTTAGAAGTGACAGGTCTAGCCAAAAACATTCAGTACTTC. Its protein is CASSLEVTGLAKNIQYF.

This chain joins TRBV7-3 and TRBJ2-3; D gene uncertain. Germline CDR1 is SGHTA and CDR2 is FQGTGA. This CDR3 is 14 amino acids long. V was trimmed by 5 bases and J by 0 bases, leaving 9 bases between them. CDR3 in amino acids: CASSPTASTDTQYF. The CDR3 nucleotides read TGTGCCAGCAGCCCAACTGCCAGCACAGATACGCAGTATTTT.

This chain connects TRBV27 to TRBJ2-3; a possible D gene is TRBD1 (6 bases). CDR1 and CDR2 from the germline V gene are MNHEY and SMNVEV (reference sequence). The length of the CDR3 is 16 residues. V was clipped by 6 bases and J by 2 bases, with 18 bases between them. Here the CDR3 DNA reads TGTGCCAGCAGCCGTCGATGGACAGCTGTCACAGATACGCAGTATTTT. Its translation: CASSRRWTAVTDTQYF.

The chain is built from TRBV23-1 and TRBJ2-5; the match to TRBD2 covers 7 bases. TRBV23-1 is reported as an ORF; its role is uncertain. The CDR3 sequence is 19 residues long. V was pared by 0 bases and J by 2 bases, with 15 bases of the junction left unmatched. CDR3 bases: TGCGCCAGCAGTCAATCTGAAGGGCTTCACGGACTAGGTCAAGAGACCCAGTACTTC. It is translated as CASSQSEGLHGLGQETQYF.